The 31 T cell receptor beta chains below come from one sample, sequenced in a study of patients and donors after allogeneic stem cell transplantation. TCRdb re-derived calls from the RT-PCR reads in MiXCR, one entry per CDR3 protein. The table has roughly 180,000 distinct CDR3 sequences, 41% seen once. What was sequenced was blood, either unsorted or a sorted T cell fraction (not recorded which). These TCRs come from a human donor who was either an allogeneic HSCT recipient or a stem cell or donor lymphocyte infusion donor (not recorded which). It is not recorded whose cells these are; they may come from a transplant donor.

The V gene is TRBV29-1, the J gene TRBJ1-1; 8 bases map to TRBD1. V lost 5 bases to trimming and J lost 5 bases; unmatched junction nucleotides: 13. CDR3 size: 15 residues. Germline V lookup: CDR1 SQVTM, CDR2 ANQGSEA. The CDR3 DNA reads as TGCAGCGTTCGGGAGGACAGGGCTGAGGAAACTGAAGCTTTCTTT. Its translation is CSVREDRAEETEAFF.

With regard to this clonotype: This sequence may be a read error, since a much larger clone differs from it by one base. V and J are TRBV12-3 or TRBV12-4 and TRBJ2-1; 10 bases line up with TRBD2. The CDR3 sequence is 15 residues long. The trim removed 7 bases at V and 0 bases at J, leaving 3 bases unmatched. In DNA, the CDR3 is TGTGCCAGCACCTCTAGCGGGAGCTCCTACAATGAGCAGTTCTTC. Its protein is CASTSSGSSYNEQFF.

V usage is TRBV3-1 and J usage is TRBJ1-6; maybe TRBD1 (6 bases). Germline V gives CDR1 LGHDT, CDR2 YNNKEL (reference sequence). This CDR3 is built from 17 residues. The ends were cut back, 0 bases at V and 2 bases at J, with 11 bases in the middle. This CDR3 reads CASSQDLGGPYNSPLHF. DNA for the CDR3: TGTGCCAGCAGCCAAGATCTAGGGGGGCCCTATAATTCACCCCTCCACTTT.

This rearrangement joins TRBV6-5 to TRBJ2-4, with 14 bases that match TRBD2. CDR1 and CDR2 (germline): MNHEY, SVGAGI. V shed 5 bases and J 6 bases; nucleotides not matched to a gene: 9. The CDR3 totals 17 residues. CDR3 coding DNA: TGTGCCAGCAGTCGGGGACTAGCGGGAGTAACGGGAAACATTCAGTACTTC. Translating it yields CASSRGLAGVTGNIQYF.

The count of this clonotype is one. V usage is TRBV7-9 and J usage is TRBJ2-5; D is possibly TRBD2 (6 bases). Germline assignment: CDR1 SEHNR and CDR2 FQNEAQ (reference sequence). The CDR3 spans 14 residues. V gave up 1 base and J gave up 10 bases, with 16 bases separating them. CDR3 amino acids: CASSLGTHSGDQYF. Here the CDR3 DNA reads TGTGCCAGCAGCTTAGGTACTCATTCGGGGGACCAGTACTTC.

This clonotype was detected only a few times. This chain links TRBV6-5 with TRBJ1-1; D gene uncertain. Trimming took off 6 bases at V and 7 bases at J, with 9 bases between the two ends. CDR3 length equals 11 residues. Germline values: CDR1 MNHEY, CDR2 SVGAGI. The CDR3 spells CASSSPIEAFF. The CDR3 DNA is TGTGCCAGCAGCTCCCCTATTGAAGCTTTCTTT.

The chain uses TRBV29-1 and TRBJ2-1; tentatively, D is TRBD2 (6 bases). The CDR3 totals 13 residues. In germline, CDR1 is SQVTM, CDR2 ANQGSEA. Trimming pared 7 bases from V and 7 bases from J, leaving 17 bases between. Here the CDR3 reads CSAKTSRSNEQFF. CDR3 bases: TGCAGCGCCAAGACTAGTCGCAGTAATGAGCAGTTCTTC.

This clonotype was seen more than once but under ten times. CDR3 nucleotide sequence: TGTGCCAGCAGCTTACTGATTGTGCAGGGTAGGAACACTGAAGCTTTCTTT. Translating gives CASSLLIVQGRNTEAFF. The V gene is TRBV7-8, the J gene TRBJ1-1; possible D gene TRBD1, 5 bases. The CDR3 runs 17 residues. The ends were cut back, 2 bases at V and 1 base at J, with 17 bases in the middle. Per the germline V gene, CDR1 is SGHVS and CDR2 is FQNEAQ.

The V call is TRBV7-8, the J call TRBJ1-5; 7 bases agree with TRBD1. The germline V gene has CDR1 SGHVS and CDR2 FQNEAQ. The CDR3 loop spans 16 amino acids. Trimming at V came to 1 base and at J to 2 bases, leaving 5 bases not matched to a gene. CDR3 sequence: CASSLDRQGGNQPQHF. The CDR3 DNA follows: TGTGCCAGCAGCTTAGACCGACAGGGAGGCAATCAGCCCCAGCATTTT.

This clonotype was seen a handful of times. The chain has TRBV4-1 and TRBJ1-4, with D possibly being TRBD1 (6 bases). The CDR3 spans 17 residues. Germline V lookup: CDR1 MGHRA, CDR2 YSYEKL. V shed 0 bases and J shed 10 bases, with 21 bases lying between them. DNA of the CDR3: TGCGCCAGCAGCCAAGACGGCGGTGGGGGCTTAAGGCGAAAACTGTTTTTT. This sequence encodes CASSQDGGGGLRRKLFF.

J is TRBJ2-7 and V is TRBV6-5; 9 positions match TRBD1. After removal of 6 bases from V and 7 bases from J, the junction contained 13 bases not matched to a gene. This CDR3 has 15 residues. CDR1 and CDR2 from the germline V gene are MNHEY and SVGAGI. CDR3 coding DNA: TGTGCCAGCAGCAACCTCGGGACAGGGCTACAGGAGCAGTACTTC. Protein: CASSNLGTGLQEQYF.

The gene calls are TRBV10-3 and TRBJ2-3; tentative D call: TRBD1 (6 bases). Germline V gives CDR1 ENHRY, CDR2 SYGVKD. V was clipped by 0 bases and J by 5 bases, with 12 bases between them. This CDR3 spans 15 amino acids. This CDR3 is CAISESMVGGDTQYF. The CDR3 region has the DNA TGTGCCATCAGTGAGTCGATGGTAGGGGGAGATACGCAGTATTTT.

CDR3 protein: CASSRQGSGYSNQPQHF. In DNA form, the CDR3 reads TGTGCCAGCAGTCGACAGGGTTCAGGGTATAGCAATCAGCCCCAGCATTTT. V and J are TRBV6-2 or TRBV6-3 and TRBJ1-5, with 7 nucleotides matching TRBD1. Germline-derived CDR1 and CDR2 are MNHEY and SVGEGT. J lost 0 bases, V lost 5 bases, and 10 bases had no gene match. The CDR3 loop spans 17 amino acids.

This clonotype showed up just a few times. The chain combines TRBV19 with TRBJ2-7; tentative D call: TRBD1 (6 bases). Germline V gives CDR1 LNHDA, CDR2 SQIVND (reference sequence). This CDR3 has 13 residues. V was clipped by 5 bases and J by 3 bases, with 11 bases between them. The CDR3 DNA reads TGTGCCAGTAGTGCTGGACAGCACTACGAGCAGTACTTC. Translation gives CASSAGQHYEQYF.

This clonotype turned up a few times. For the CDR3, the DNA is TGTGCCACCAGCAGAGAAATGGGGCGTGAGCAGTTCTTC. It codes for CATSREMGREQFF. This sequence joins TRBV15 and TRBJ2-1, with D possibly matching TRBD1 (5 bases). The V end was cut by 0 bases, the J end by 9 bases, with 9 bases between. There are 13 residues in the CDR3. Germline values: CDR1 LNHNV, CDR2 YYDKDF (reference sequence).

The chain couples TRBV7-9 to TRBJ1-2, with D possibly matching TRBD1 (5 bases). Germline V gives CDR1 SEHNR, CDR2 FQNEAQ (reference sequence). With 0 bases removed from V and 0 bases from J, the gap between germline ends came to 14 bases. CDR3 length: 17 amino acids. The CDR3 nucleotides read TGTGCCAGCAGCTTAGCGGGACGGAGGGTTACTAACTATGGCTACACCTTC. Translated, it gives CASSLAGRRVTNYGYTF.

The rearrangement links TRBV27 to TRBJ2-1, with TRBD2 identical over 9 bases. The ends lost 3 bases at V and 9 bases at J; junction bases unmatched: 3. The germline V gene has CDR1 MNHEY and CDR2 SMNVEV (reference sequence). This CDR3 is 13 amino acids long. CDR3 sequence: CASSLRGGFEQFF. CDR3 bases: TGTGCCAGCAGTTTGCGGGGGGGTTTTGAGCAGTTCTTC.

The chain's CDR3 is CASSYSGNMNTEAFF. In DNA form, the CDR3 reads TGTGCCAGCAGTTACTCAGGGAACATGAACACTGAAGCTTTCTTT. V is TRBV6-6 and J is TRBJ1-1; D uncertain. This CDR3 is 15 amino acids long. Germline V gene sequence: CDR1 MNHNY, CDR2 SVGAGI (reference sequence). V gave up 0 bases and J gave up 0 bases, with 8 bases separating them.

This clonotype was seen more than once but under ten times. The V gene is TRBV4-2, the J gene TRBJ1-1, with a weak D call TRBD1 (5 bases). Between the trimmed V and J ends, which lost 0 bases and 1 base, there was a span of 9 bases. This CDR3 has 15 residues. Germline CDR1 LGHNA, CDR2 YNFKEQ. CDR3 nucleotides: TGTGCCAGCAGCCAAGATCGGGGCCCGAACACTGAAGCTTTCTTT. The encoded protein is CASSQDRGPNTEAFF.

The chain is built from TRBV12-3 or TRBV12-4 and TRBJ1-1, with TRBD1 matching 7 bases. J gave up 0 bases and V 5 bases, and 9 bases lay outside the gene matches. The CDR3 is 16 amino acids. Here the CDR3 DNA reads TGTGCCAGCAGTCGACACTTCAGGGGGGTGAACACTGAAGCTTTCTTT. Residues: CASSRHFRGVNTEAFF.

The genes are TRBV20-1 and TRBJ1-2; a weak D match, TRBD1 (6 bases). V was cut by 4 bases and J by 1 base, with 13 bases left in between. Germline CDR1 DFQATT, CDR2 SNEGSKA (reference sequence). There are 14 residues in the CDR3. As DNA, the CDR3 is TGCAGTGCTATACAGGGTAGCTTTAACTATGGCTACACCTTC. Encoded protein: CSAIQGSFNYGYTF.

This clonotype was seen only a few times. This rearrangement joins TRBV4-2 to TRBJ1-1; 7 nucleotides align to TRBD1. This CDR3 contains 16 residues. V was pared by 4 bases and J by 6 bases, with 14 bases of the junction left unmatched. From germline, CDR1 is LGHNA and CDR2 YNFKEQ. Written as DNA, the CDR3 is TGTGCCAGCAGCCCGACAGGGACTCTGGTAAACGCTGAAGCTTTCTTT. Amino acids: CASSPTGTLVNAEAFF.

This clonotype occurred a few times. V is TRBV20-1 and J is TRBJ2-1, with 11 bases that match TRBD2. V was pared by 0 bases and J by 6 bases, with 4 bases of the junction left unmatched. Germline V gene data show CDR1 as DFQATT and CDR2 as SNEGSKA (reference sequence). The length of the CDR3 is 15 residues. DNA for the CDR3: TGCAGTGCTAGAGATACTAGCGGGAGCGCCAATGAGCAGTTCTTC. Translating gives CSARDTSGSANEQFF.

This clonotype was counted a few times. The chain links TRBV10-3 to TRBJ1-1, with 7 bases aligning to TRBD1. Losses at the gene ends were 6 bases for V and 10 bases for J; bases not matched to a gene: 5. Germline lookup yields CDR1 ENHRY and CDR2 SYGVKD. The CDR3 loop spans 11 amino acids. In DNA, the CDR3 is TGTGCCATCAGGGGCGGACAGGTAGCTTTCTTT. Protein product: CAIRGGQVAFF.

The chain is built from TRBV5-1 and TRBJ2-1; possible D gene TRBD2, 6 bases. The CDR3 has 17 amino acids. Germline CDR1 and CDR2: SGHRS and YFSETQ. V gave up 2 bases and J gave up 6 bases, with 21 bases separating them. The CDR3 region is CASSFPWAGGKGNEQFF. The CDR3 DNA reads TGCGCCAGCAGCTTCCCCTGGGCGGGCGGGAAAGGCAATGAGCAGTTCTTC.

This clonotype appeared a few times. The chain uses TRBV29-1 and TRBJ2-1; 7 bases agree with TRBD2. Trimming at V came to 2 bases and at J to 1 base, leaving 5 bases not matched to a gene. The CDR3 has 15 residues. Germline CDR1 and CDR2: SQVTM and ANQGSEA. CDR3 bases: TGCAGCGTTGAAAGGTCGGGAGGTTCCTACAATGAGCAGTTCTTC. This sequence encodes CSVERSGGSYNEQFF.

The chain links TRBV5-1 to TRBJ1-1, with 9 bases that match TRBD1. The CDR3 runs 14 residues. Germline lookup yields CDR1 SGHRS and CDR2 YFSETQ. The V segment lost 4 bases and the J segment 5 bases; nucleotides outside the gene matches: 6. This CDR3 is CASSTGQGRTEAFF. The CDR3 nucleotides read TGCGCCAGCAGCACCGGACAGGGGAGAACTGAAGCTTTCTTT.

This clonotype was counted a single time. This sequence joins TRBV12-3 or TRBV12-4 and TRBJ1-2; D uncertain. The germline V and J ends were trimmed by 1 base and 3 bases, with 9 bases remaining between them. This CDR3 contains 14 residues. CDR3: CASSLGNIDYGYTF. Written as DNA, the CDR3 is TGTGCCAGCAGTTTAGGGAATATCGACTATGGCTACACCTTC.

This clonotype has only a few counts. The chain has TRBV5-1 and TRBJ1-1, with D hard to call. V was cut by 4 bases and J by 4 bases, with 11 bases left in between. The germline V gene encodes CDR1 SGHRS and CDR2 YFSETQ. CDR3 length: 13 residues. CDR3 region: CASSRERITEAFF. The DNA for the CDR3 is TGCGCCAGCAGCCGGGAGCGAATCACTGAAGCTTTCTTT. The whole variable domain, filled in from reference TRBV5-1 and TRBJ1-1, reads KAGVTQTPRYLIKTRGQQVTLSCSPISGHRSVSWYQQTPGQGLQFLFEYFSETQRNKGNFPGRFSGRQFSNSRSEMNVSTLELGDSALYLCASSRERITEAFFGQGTRLTVV.

This clonotype showed up just a few times. The chain combines TRBV20-1 with TRBJ2-2; 7 bases fit TRBD2. CDR3 size: 16 residues. The germline gives CDR1 DFQATT, CDR2 SNEGSKA (reference sequence). After removal of 6 bases from V and 1 base from J, the junction contained 11 bases not matched to a gene. CDR3 bases: TGCAGTGCCCCTCACCCCACTAGCGTGAACACCGGGGAGCTGTTTTTT. It specifies CSAPHPTSVNTGELFF.

The chain combines TRBV5-1 with TRBJ1-5; TRBD1 matches at 7 bases. The CDR3 is 14 residues long. V was clipped by 1 base and J by 5 bases; unmatched bases: 3. Germline V gene data show CDR1 as SGHRS and CDR2 as YFSETQ. CDR3 sequence reads: CASSLFTGDQPQHF. Here the CDR3 DNA reads TGCGCCAGCAGCTTGTTTACAGGGGATCAGCCCCAGCATTTT.